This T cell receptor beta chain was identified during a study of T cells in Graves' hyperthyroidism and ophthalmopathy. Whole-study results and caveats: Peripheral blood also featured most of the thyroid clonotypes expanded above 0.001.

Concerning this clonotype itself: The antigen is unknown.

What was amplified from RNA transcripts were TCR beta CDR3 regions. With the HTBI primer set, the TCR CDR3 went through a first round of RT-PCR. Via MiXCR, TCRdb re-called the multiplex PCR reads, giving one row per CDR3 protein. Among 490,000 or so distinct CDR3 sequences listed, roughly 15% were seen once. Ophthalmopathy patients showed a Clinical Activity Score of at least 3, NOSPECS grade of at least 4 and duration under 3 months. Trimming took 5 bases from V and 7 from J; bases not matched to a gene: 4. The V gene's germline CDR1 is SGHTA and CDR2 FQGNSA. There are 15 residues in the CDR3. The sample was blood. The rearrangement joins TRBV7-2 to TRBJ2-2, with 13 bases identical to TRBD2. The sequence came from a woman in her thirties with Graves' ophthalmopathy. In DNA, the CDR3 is TGTGCCAGCAGCGCCCGACTAGCGGGGGGCGGGGAGCTGTTTTTT. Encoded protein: CASSARLAGGGELFF.